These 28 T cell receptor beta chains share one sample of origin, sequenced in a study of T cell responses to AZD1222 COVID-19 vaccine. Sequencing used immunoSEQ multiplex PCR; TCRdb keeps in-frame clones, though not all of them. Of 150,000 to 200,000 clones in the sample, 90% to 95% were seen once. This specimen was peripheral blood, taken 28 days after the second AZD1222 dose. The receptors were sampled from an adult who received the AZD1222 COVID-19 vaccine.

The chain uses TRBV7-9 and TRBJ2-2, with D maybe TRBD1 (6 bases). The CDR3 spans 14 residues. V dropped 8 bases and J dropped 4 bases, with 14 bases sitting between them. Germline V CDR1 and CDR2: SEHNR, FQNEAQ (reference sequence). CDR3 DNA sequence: TGTGCCAGCGCACCGGACAGCATCACCGGGGAGCTGTTTTTT. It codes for CASAPDSITGELFF.

The CDR3 DNA follows: TGTGCCAGCAGTCCGTCATTAGGGACAGCGAACTTCATCTATGGCTACACCTTC. Translation: CASSPSLGTANFIYGYTF. The chain is built from TRBV28 and TRBJ1-2, with 7 bases identical to TRBD1. V was clipped by 5 bases and J by 4 bases; unmatched bases: 19. This CDR3 region has 18 residues. Germline values: CDR1 MDHEN, CDR2 SYDVKM.

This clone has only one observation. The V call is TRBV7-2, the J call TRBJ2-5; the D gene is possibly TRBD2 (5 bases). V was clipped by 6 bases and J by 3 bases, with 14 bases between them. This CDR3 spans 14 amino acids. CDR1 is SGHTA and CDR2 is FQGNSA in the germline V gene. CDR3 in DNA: TGTGCCAGCAGATTCCGGGGTCTGGAAGAGACCCAGTACTTC. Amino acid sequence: CASRFRGLEETQYF.

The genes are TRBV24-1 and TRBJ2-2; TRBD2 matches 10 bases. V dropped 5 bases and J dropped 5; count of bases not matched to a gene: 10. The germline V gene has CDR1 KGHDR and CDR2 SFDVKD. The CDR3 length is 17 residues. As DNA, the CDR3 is TGTGCCACCAGTGGCCCTTTGGTAGCGGGAGGTACCGGGGAGCTGTTTTTT. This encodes CATSGPLVAGGTGELFF.

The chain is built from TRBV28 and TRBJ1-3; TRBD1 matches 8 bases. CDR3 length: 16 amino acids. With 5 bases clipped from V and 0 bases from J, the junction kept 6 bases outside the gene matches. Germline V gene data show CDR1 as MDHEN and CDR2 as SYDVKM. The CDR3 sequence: CASSPTGGSSGNTIYF. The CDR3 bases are TGTGCCAGCAGTCCCACAGGGGGAAGCTCTGGAAACACCATATATTTT.

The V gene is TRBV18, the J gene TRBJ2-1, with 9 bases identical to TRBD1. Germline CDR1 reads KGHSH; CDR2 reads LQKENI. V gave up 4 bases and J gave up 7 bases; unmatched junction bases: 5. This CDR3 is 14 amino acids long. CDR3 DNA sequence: TGTGCCAGCTCACGCCGGGACAGGGAGAATGAGCAGTTCTTC. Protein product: CASSRRDRENEQFF.

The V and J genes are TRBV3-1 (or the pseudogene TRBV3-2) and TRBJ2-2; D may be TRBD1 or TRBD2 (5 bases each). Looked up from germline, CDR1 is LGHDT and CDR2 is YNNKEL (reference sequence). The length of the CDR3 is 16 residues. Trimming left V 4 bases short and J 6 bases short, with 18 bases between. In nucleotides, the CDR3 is TGTGCCAGCAGCCTCGCTGGCGTGGGGCGGGCCGGGGAGCTGTTTTTT. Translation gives CASSLAGVGRAGELFF.

The CDR3 loop is CSASPLGQGAYGYTF. The CDR3 DNA sequence: TGCAGTGCTAGTCCTCTCGGGCAGGGGGCATATGGCTACACCTTC. The chain couples TRBV20-1 to TRBJ1-2; 8 nucleotides line up with TRBD1. The CDR3 loop spans 15 amino acids. The J segment lost 5 bases and the V segment lost 3 bases, leaving 11 bases of the junction unmatched. The germline V gene encodes CDR1 DFQATT and CDR2 SNEGSKA (reference sequence).

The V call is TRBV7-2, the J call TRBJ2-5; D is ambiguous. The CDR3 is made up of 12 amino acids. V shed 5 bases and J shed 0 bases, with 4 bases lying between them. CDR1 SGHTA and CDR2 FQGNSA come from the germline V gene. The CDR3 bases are TGTGCCAGCAGCCCGTACCAAGAGACCCAGTACTTC. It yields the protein CASSPYQETQYF.

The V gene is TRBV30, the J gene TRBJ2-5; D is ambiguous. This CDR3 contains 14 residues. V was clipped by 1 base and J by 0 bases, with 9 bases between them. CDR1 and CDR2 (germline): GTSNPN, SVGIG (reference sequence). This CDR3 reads CAWSARTHQETQYF. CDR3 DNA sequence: TGTGCCTGGAGTGCTAGGACCCACCAAGAGACCCAGTACTTC.

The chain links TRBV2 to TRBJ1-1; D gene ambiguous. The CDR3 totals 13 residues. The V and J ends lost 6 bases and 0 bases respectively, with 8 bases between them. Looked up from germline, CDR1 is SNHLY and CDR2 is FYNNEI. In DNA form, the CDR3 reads TGTGCCAGCAGCATATCGTTGAACACTGAAGCTTTCTTT. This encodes CASSISLNTEAFF.

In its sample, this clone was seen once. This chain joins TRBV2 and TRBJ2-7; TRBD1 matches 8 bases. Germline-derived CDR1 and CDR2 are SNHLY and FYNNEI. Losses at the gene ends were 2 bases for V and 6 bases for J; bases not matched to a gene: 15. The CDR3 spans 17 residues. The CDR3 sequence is CASSEPRRGPMGGEQYF. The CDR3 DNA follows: TGTGCCAGCAGTGAACCCCGCAGGGGGCCTATGGGGGGCGAGCAGTACTTC.

The CDR3 loop reads CASSFGRQEAFF. DNA for the CDR3: TGTGCCAGCAGTTTCGGTCGGCAGGAAGCTTTCTTT. The genes are TRBV28 and TRBJ1-1, with unresolved D. The CDR3 covers 12 residues. Germline CDR1 and CDR2: MDHEN and SYDVKM. V was shortened by 3 bases and J by 8 bases, with 10 bases between the two germline ends.

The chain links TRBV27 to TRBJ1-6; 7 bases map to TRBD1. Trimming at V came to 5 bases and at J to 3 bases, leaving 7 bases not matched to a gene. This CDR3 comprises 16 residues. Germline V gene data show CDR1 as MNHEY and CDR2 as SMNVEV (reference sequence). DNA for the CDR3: TGTGCCAGCAGTCCCTTGGACAGGCTCTATAATTCACCCCTCCACTTT. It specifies CASSPLDRLYNSPLHF.

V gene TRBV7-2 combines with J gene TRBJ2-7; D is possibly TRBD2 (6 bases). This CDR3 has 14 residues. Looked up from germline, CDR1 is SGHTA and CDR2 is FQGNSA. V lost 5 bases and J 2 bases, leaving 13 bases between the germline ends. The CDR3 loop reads CASSLGRGPYEQYF. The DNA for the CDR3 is TGTGCCAGCAGCCTGGGGCGGGGACCCTACGAGCAGTACTTC. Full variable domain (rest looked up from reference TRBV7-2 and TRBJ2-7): GAGVSQSPSNKVTEKGKDVELRCDPISGHTALYWYRQSLGQGLEFLIYFQGNSAPDKSGLPSDRFSAERTGGSVSTLTIQRTQQEDSAVYLCASSLGRGPYEQYFGPGTRLTVT.

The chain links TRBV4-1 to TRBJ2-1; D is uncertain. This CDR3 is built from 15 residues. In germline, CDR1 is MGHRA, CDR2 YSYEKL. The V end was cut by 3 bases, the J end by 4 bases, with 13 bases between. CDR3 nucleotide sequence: TGCGCCAGCAGCCACCTCCCGGGTGCGTACAATGAGCAGTTCTTC. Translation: CASSHLPGAYNEQFF.

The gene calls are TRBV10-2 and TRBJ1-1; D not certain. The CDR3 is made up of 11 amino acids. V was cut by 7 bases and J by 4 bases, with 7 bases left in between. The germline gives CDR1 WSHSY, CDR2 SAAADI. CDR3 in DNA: TGCGCCAGCATGATCGGCACTGAAGCTTTCTTT. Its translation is CASMIGTEAFF.

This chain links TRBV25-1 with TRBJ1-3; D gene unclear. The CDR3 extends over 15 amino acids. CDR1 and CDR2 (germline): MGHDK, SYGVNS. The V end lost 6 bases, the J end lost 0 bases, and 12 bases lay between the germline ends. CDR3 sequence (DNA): TGTGCCAGCAGAAGCCCCCCCAGCTCTGGAAACACCATATATTTT. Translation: CASRSPPSSGNTIYF.

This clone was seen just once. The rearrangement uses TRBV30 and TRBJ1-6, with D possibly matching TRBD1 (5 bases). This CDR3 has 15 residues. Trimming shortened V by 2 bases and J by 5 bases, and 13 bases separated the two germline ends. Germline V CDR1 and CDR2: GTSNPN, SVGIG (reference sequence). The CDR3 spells CAWSWGRRDNSPLHF. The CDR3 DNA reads TGTGCCTGGAGTTGGGGACGGAGAGATAATTCACCCCTCCACTTT.

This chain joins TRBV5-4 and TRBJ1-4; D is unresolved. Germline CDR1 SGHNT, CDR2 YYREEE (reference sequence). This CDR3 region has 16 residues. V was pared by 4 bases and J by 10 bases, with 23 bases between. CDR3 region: CASSLSPGPMKGKLFF. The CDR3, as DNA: TGTGCCAGCAGCCTTAGCCCCGGGCCTATGAAAGGAAAACTGTTTTTT.

The CDR3: CASSLSQGPYQETQYF. The CDR3 nucleotides read TGTGCCAGCAGCTTGTCCCAGGGGCCGTACCAAGAGACCCAGTACTTC. The rearrangement uses TRBV5-6 and TRBJ2-5, with D possibly being TRBD1 (6 bases). Per germline, CDR1 SGHDT and CDR2 YYEEEE. The CDR3 loop spans 16 amino acids. Trimming stripped 1 base from V and 0 bases from J, with 13 bases between.

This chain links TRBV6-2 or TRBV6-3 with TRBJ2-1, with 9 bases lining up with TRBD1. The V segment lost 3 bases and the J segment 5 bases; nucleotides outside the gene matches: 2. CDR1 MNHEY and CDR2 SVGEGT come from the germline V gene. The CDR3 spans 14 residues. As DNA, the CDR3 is TGTGCCAGCAGTTATGGGACAGGGAACAATGAGCAGTTCTTC. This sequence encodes CASSYGTGNNEQFF.

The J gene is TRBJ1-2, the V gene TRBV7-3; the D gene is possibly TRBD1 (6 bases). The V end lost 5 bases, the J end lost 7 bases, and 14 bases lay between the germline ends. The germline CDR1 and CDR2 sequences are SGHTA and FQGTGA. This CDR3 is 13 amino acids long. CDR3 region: CASSPDRETGYTF. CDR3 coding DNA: TGTGCCAGCAGCCCGGACAGAGAGACTGGCTACACCTTC.

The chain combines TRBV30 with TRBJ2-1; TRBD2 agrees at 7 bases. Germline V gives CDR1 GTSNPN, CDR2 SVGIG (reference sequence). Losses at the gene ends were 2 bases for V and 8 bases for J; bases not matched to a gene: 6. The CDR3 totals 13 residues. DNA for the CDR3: TGTGCCTGGAGTCCTCACGCGGGAGATGAGCAGTTCTTC. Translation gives CAWSPHAGDEQFF.

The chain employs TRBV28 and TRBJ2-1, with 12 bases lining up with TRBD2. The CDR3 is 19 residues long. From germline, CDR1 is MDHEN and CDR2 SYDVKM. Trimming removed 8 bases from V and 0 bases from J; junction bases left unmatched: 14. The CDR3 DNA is TGTGCCAGCTCCTCGGGAGGCCTAGCGGGAGGGTTCTCCTACAATGAGCAGTTCTTC. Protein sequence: CASSSGGLAGGFSYNEQFF.

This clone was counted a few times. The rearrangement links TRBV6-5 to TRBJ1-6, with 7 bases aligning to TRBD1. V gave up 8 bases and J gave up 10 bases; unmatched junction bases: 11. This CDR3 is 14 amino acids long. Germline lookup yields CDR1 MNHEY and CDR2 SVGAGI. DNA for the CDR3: TGTGCCAGCGGGGATCTCAGGGGGGGGTCACCCCTCCACTTT. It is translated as CASGDLRGGSPLHF.

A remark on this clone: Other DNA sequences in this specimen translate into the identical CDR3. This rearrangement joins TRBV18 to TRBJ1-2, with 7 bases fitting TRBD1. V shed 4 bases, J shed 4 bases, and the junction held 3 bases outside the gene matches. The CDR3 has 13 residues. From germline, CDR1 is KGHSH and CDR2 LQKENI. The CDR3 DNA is TGTGCCAGCTCACGGGACAGCCTCTATGGCTACACCTTC. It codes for CASSRDSLYGYTF. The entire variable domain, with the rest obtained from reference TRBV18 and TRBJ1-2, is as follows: NAGVMQNPRHLVRRRGQEARLRCSPMKGHSHVYWYRQLPEEGLKFMVYLQKENIIDESGMPKERFSAEFPKEGPSILRIQQVVRGDSAAYFCASSRDSLYGYTFGSGTRLTVV.

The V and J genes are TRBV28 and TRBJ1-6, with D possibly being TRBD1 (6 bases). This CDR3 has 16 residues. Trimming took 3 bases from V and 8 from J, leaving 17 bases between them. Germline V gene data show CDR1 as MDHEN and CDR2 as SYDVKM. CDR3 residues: CASSFSHFPGDSPLHF. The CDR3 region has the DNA TGTGCCAGCAGTTTTTCCCATTTCCCAGGGGATTCACCCCTCCACTTT.